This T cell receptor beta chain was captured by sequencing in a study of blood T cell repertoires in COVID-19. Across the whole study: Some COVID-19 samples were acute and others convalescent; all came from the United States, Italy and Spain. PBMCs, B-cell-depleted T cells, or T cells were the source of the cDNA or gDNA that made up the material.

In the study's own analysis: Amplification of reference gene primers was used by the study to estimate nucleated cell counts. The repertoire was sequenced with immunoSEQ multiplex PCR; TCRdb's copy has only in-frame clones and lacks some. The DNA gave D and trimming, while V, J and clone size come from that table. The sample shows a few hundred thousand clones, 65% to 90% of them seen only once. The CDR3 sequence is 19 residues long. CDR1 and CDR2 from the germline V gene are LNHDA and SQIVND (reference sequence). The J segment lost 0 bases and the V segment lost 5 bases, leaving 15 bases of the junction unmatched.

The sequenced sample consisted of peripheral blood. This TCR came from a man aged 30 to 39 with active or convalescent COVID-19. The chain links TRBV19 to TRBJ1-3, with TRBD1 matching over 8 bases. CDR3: CASSWPYGTGSSSGNTIYF. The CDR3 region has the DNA TGTGCCAGTAGTTGGCCCTACGGGACAGGCTCCAGCTCTGGAAACACCATATATTTT. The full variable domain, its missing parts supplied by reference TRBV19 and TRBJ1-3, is DGGITQSPKYLFRKEGQNVTLSCEQNLNHDAMYWYRQDPGQGLRLIYYSQIVNDFQKGDIAEGYSVSREKKESFPLTVTSAQKNPTAFYLCASSWPYGTGSSSGNTIYFGEGSWLTVV.